Listed below are T cell receptor beta chains from one sample, sequenced in a study of shared clonotypes between healthy human individuals. Repertoires were generated with immunoSEQ multiplex PCR, while TCRdb's copy carries only in-frame clones and drops some. The top ten clones hold approximately 0.4% of a sample with 1,400,000 or so clones, 97% to 99% of them seen once. Specimen: naive CD4+ T cells sorted from blood. These receptors were collected from a man aged 30 to 39 in good health. Each CDR3 is given with its conserved first and last residue. A D gene is named only where the DNA matches it firmly. Clone size appears in some rows only: once, few, many, or a class for an expanded clone.

TRBJ1-1	TRBD1	16	TRBV5-1	.	CASSLVGGTENTEAFF	TGCGCCAGCAGCTTGGTTGGCGGGACAGAGAACACTGAAGCTTTCTTT
TRBJ1-2	TRBD1	15	TRBV6-1	once	CASSEYRGQSYGYTF	TGTGCCAGCAGTGAGTATCGGGGACAGAGCTATGGCTACACCTTC
TRBJ2-7	TRBD1	18	TRBV28	.	CASSSWGDRGRRSYEQYF	TGTGCCAGCAGTTCGTGGGGGGACAGGGGGCGCCGCTCCTACGAGCAGTACTTC
TRBJ2-7	TRBD1	14	TRBV5-1	.	CASSFRGRSDEQYF	TGCGCCAGCAGCTTCAGGGGGCGCTCGGACGAGCAGTACTTC
TRBJ2-5	TRBD1	16	TRBV9	.	CASSVAADRAQETQYF	TGTGCCAGCAGCGTAGCTGCGGACAGGGCCCAAGAGACCCAGTACTTC
TRBJ2-1	.	12	TRBV7-9	.	CASSLGSNEQFF	TGTGCCAGCAGCTTAGGAAGTAATGAGCAGTTCTTC
TRBJ2-7	TRBD2	16	TRBV10-3	once	CAISELAGRSSYEQYF	TGTGCCATCAGTGAGTTAGCGGGAAGGAGCTCCTACGAGCAGTACTTC
TRBJ1-1	.	13	TRBV7-9	.	CASSLLRVAEAFF	TGTGCCAGCAGCTTATTACGGGTGGCTGAAGCTTTCTTT
TRBJ2-3	.	14	TRBV11-2	once	CASSLDPRGDTQYF	TGTGCCAGCAGCTTAGATCCTCGGGGAGATACGCAGTATTTT
TRBJ1-5	.	13	TRBV27	.	CASSLFRRQPQHF	TGTGCCAGCAGTTTATTTCGGAGGCAGCCCCAGCATTTT
TRBJ2-5	.	13	TRBV5-6	.	CASSRLRGETQYF	TGTGCCAGCAGCCGTCTAAGAGGGGAGACCCAGTACTTC
TRBJ1-2	TRBD1	14	TRBV5-1	.	CASRGTDSNYGYTF	TGCGCCAGCAGGGGGACAGATAGTAACTATGGCTACACCTTC
TRBJ2-4	.	15	TRBV18	.	CASSPPEQFGNIQYF	TGTGCCAGCTCACCACCCGAGCAGTTCGGAAACATTCAGTACTTC
TRBJ2-1	TRBD2	18	TRBV19	.	CASSTLSRGRFSYNEQFF	TGTGCCAGTAGCACCCTGAGCCGCGGGAGGTTCTCCTACAATGAGCAGTTCTTC
TRBJ2-7	TRBD1	14	TRBV6-5	.	CASSDRVGSYEQYF	TGTGCCAGCAGTGACAGGGTTGGGTCCTACGAGCAGTACTTC
TRBJ1-1	.	13	TRBV28	.	CASSFKFAPEAFF	TGTGCCAGCAGTTTTAAATTCGCCCCGGAAGCTTTCTTT
TRBJ1-3	.	14	TRBV5-4	once	CASSLGSAGNTIYF	TGTGCCAGCAGCTTGGGGAGCGCTGGAAACACCATATATTTT
TRBJ2-7	.	14	TRBV6-5	.	CASSYWGQLAEQYF	TGTGCCAGCAGTTACTGGGGACAACTCGCCGAGCAGTACTTC
TRBJ2-3	TRBD1	15	TRBV5-4	.	CASSYKGTGRDTQYF	TGTGCCAGCAGCTACAAGGGGACAGGGAGGGATACGCAGTATTTT
TRBJ1-4	.	15	TRBV18	.	CASSELLGAGEKLFF	TGTGCCAGCTCAGAACTTCTAGGGGCAGGTGAAAAACTGTTTTTT
TRBJ1-1	.	13	TRBV5-4	once	CASSLRGLTEAFF	TGTGCCAGCAGCTTGAGAGGGCTCACTGAAGCTTTCTTT
TRBJ1-1	.	14	TRBV9	.	CASSVHVTDTEAFF	TGTGCCAGCAGCGTGCACGTAACAGACACTGAAGCTTTCTTT
TRBJ2-1	.	13	TRBV9	once	CASSAKVVDEQFF	TGTGCCAGCAGCGCGAAGGTGGTGGATGAGCAGTTCTTC
TRBJ2-7	.	14	TRBV28	.	CASSLGRLYYEQYF	TGTGCCAGCAGCCTCGGGCGGCTGTACTACGAGCAGTACTTC
TRBJ2-7	.	13	TRBV10-3	.	CAISGSPAYEQYF	TGTGCCATCAGTGGGTCCCCAGCCTACGAGCAGTACTTC
TRBJ2-3	.	17	TRBV14	.	CASSPRAGPPGTDTQYF	TGTGCCAGCAGCCCCCGGGCGGGCCCCCCTGGTACAGATACGCAGTATTTT
TRBJ2-2	.	16	TRBV6-4	.	CASSEFLGPNTGELFF	TGTGCCAGCAGTGAATTCTTGGGGCCGAACACCGGGGAGCTGTTTTTT
TRBJ2-1	TRBD2	14	TRBV5-1	.	CASSLAGSYNEQFF	TGCGCCAGCAGCTTAGCGGGATCCTACAATGAGCAGTTCTTC
TRBJ1-5	.	12	TRBV12-5	.	CASGKGEQPQHF	TGTGCTAGTGGTAAAGGGGAGCAGCCCCAGCATTTT
TRBJ2-3	TRBD2	16	TRBV7-9	.	CASSLVLAGDTDTQYF	TGTGCCAGCAGCTTAGTGTTAGCGGGAGACACAGATACGCAGTATTTT
TRBJ2-5	.	15	TRBV6-1	once	CASSEDHGHPGTQYF	TGTGCCAGCAGTGAAGACCATGGCCATCCGGGGACCCAGTACTTC
TRBJ2-3	TRBD1	15	TRBV25-1	.	CASSDRTGPTDTQYF	TGTGCCAGCAGTGACCGGACAGGGCCCACAGATACGCAGTATTTT
TRBJ2-5	.	12	TRBV9	.	CASSKVGETQYF	TGTGCCAGCAGCAAAGTAGGAGAGACCCAGTACTTC
TRBJ2-3	TRBD2	16	TRBV19	.	CASSIPTSGSTDTQYF	TGTGCCAGTAGTATTCCGACTAGCGGCAGCACAGATACGCAGTATTTT
TRBJ2-2	TRBD1	14	TRBV30	.	CAWRSGQGIGELFF	TGTGCCTGGAGAAGCGGACAGGGGATCGGGGAGCTGTTTTTT
TRBJ1-2	.	16	TRBV28	.	CASVGPTKTANYGYTF	TGTGCCAGCGTGGGACCGACAAAAACAGCTAACTATGGCTACACCTTC
TRBJ2-3	.	13	TRBV7-8	once	CATREGVSDTQYF	TGTGCCACCCGAGAGGGAGTGTCAGATACGCAGTATTTT
TRBJ2-1	.	13	TRBV5-1	.	CASSSPVLNEQFF	TGCGCCAGCAGCTCACCGGTATTAAATGAGCAGTTCTTC
TRBJ2-1	.	13	TRBV19	.	CASKVSGYNEQFF	TGTGCCAGTAAGGTTAGCGGCTACAATGAGCAGTTCTTC
TRBJ2-1	TRBD2	15	TRBV5-5	.	CASNERGGSYNEQFF	TGTGCCAGCAACGAGCGGGGGGGTTCCTACAATGAGCAGTTCTTC
TRBJ1-5	TRBD1	16	TRBV18	.	CASSLSTGPNDQPQHF	TGTGCCAGCTCACTATCGACAGGGCCCAATGATCAGCCCCAGCATTTT
TRBJ2-3	TRBD2	16	TRBV13	.	CASSLVGREPSDTQYF	TGTGCCAGCAGCTTAGTCGGGCGGGAGCCCTCAGATACGCAGTATTTT
TRBJ2-3	.	11	TRBV18	.	CASSPTDTQYF	TGTGCCAGCTCACCCACGGATACGCAGTATTTT
TRBJ1-5	.	14	TRBV7-2	.	CASSSEGGGQPQHF	TGTGCCAGCAGCTCCGAGGGGGGAGGGCAGCCCCAGCATTTT
TRBJ1-5	.	13	TRBV30	.	CAWRAASNQPQHF	TGTGCCTGGAGGGCCGCTTCCAATCAGCCCCAGCATTTT
TRBJ2-2	TRBD2	19	TRBV18	.	CASSPRRRLAGGFAGELFF	TGTGCCAGCTCACCACGCCGAAGACTAGCGGGAGGGTTTGCCGGGGAGCTGTTTTTT
TRBJ2-1	.	14	TRBV7-2	.	CASSPDRLRTEQFF	TGTGCCAGCAGTCCCGACAGGCTCCGAACTGAGCAGTTCTTC
TRBJ1-5	.	12	TRBV7-8	.	CASSSRWQPQHF	TGTGCCAGCAGCTCTCGGTGGCAGCCCCAGCATTTT
TRBJ2-6	.	15	TRBV21-1	once	CASAKAGTGANVLTF	TGTGCCAGCGCAAAAGCAGGAACTGGGGCCAACGTCCTGACTTTC
TRBJ1-3	.	14	TRBV9	once	CASSVEGNGNTIYF	TGTGCCAGCAGCGTAGAGGGTAACGGAAACACCATATATTTT
TRBJ2-2	.	13	TRBV2	.	CASSRTIPGELFF	TGTGCCAGCAGTAGGACAATCCCCGGGGAGCTGTTTTTT
TRBJ1-2	TRBD1	13	TRBV5-4	.	CASSSDRGYGYTF	TGTGCCAGCAGCTCGGACAGGGGATATGGCTACACCTTC
TRBJ2-7	TRBD1	20	TRBV19	once	CASSIVFLFQTRDRPYEQYF	TGTGCCAGTAGTATAGTTTTTCTCTTCCAAACTCGGGACAGACCTTACGAGCAGTACTTC
TRBJ2-3	.	15	TRBV28	.	CASRIAKTSTDTQYF	TGTGCCAGCAGGATAGCTAAGACAAGCACAGATACGCAGTATTTT
TRBJ1-5	.	12	TRBV28	few	CASSLWNQPQHF	TGTGCCAGCAGTTTATGGAATCAGCCCCAGCATTTT
TRBJ2-3	.	15	TRBV9	.	CASSVVGGESDTQYF	TGTGCCAGCAGCGTAGTAGGAGGGGAGTCAGATACGCAGTATTTT
TRBJ1-5	.	14	TRBV6-5	.	CASSKARQNQPQHF	TGTGCCAGCAGTAAAGCGCGACAGAATCAGCCCCAGCATTTT
TRBJ1-5	.	12	TRBV7-8	.	CASTRGEQPQHF	TGTGCCAGCACCCGGGGGGAACAGCCCCAGCATTTT
TRBJ1-1	.	14	TRBV18	.	CASSPRDFGTEAFF	TGTGCCAGCTCACCACGAGATTTCGGCACTGAAGCTTTCTTT
TRBJ2-7	.	15	TRBV28	.	CASSLVPVSSYEQYF	TGTGCCAGCAGTTTAGTACCCGTGAGCTCCTACGAGCAGTACTTC